The 31 T cell receptor beta chains presented below share a single source sample, sequenced in a study of blood T cell repertoires in COVID-19. Profiled with immunoSEQ multiplex PCR; TCRdb holds only in-frame clones, not every one. The top ten hold roughly 4% of the sample, which has about 240,000 clones, 85% to 90% seen once. The sample was PBMCs or T cells enriched from blood (not recorded which). These receptors came from a woman in her twenties or thirties who had recovered from COVID-19.

The rearrangement links TRBV3-1 (or the pseudogene TRBV3-2) to TRBJ1-2, with D unresolved. The CDR3 totals 13 residues. The germline V gene has CDR1 LGHDT and CDR2 YNNKEL (reference sequence). V was pared by 2 bases and J by 2 bases, with 6 bases between. The CDR3 DNA reads as TGTGCCAGCAGCCAAACAGACAACTATGGCTACACCTTC. It is translated as CASSQTDNYGYTF.

CDR3 DNA: TGTGCCAGCAGTCGGGGGGAGATGCACACTGAAGCTTTCTTT. It codes for CASSRGEMHTEAFF. This chain connects TRBV6-5 to TRBJ1-1; D is possibly TRBD1 (5 bases). V was pared by 5 bases and J by 3 bases, with 13 bases between. The CDR3 is made up of 14 amino acids. CDR1 is MNHEY and CDR2 is SVGAGI in the germline V gene.

The table lists this clone with a count of one. The genes are TRBV12-3 or TRBV12-4 and TRBJ1-2; D is ambiguous. CDR3 length: 13 residues. V was shortened by 2 bases and J by 8 bases, with 12 bases between the two germline ends. This CDR3 reads CASSLRRLQGYTF. CDR3 DNA: TGTGCCAGCAGTTTACGGCGGCTCCAGGGCTACACCTTC.

The rearrangement joins TRBV10-3 to TRBJ1-2; D is ambiguous. CDR1 ENHRY and CDR2 SYGVKD come from the germline V gene. This CDR3 has 15 amino acids. Trimming removed 4 bases from V and 0 bases from J, with 12 bases in between. The CDR3 DNA sequence: TGTGCCATCAGTGGGCGGCAGACTACTAACTATGGCTACACCTTC. It yields the protein CAISGRQTTNYGYTF.

In its sample, this clone was seen a few times. The V call is TRBV12-3 or TRBV12-4, the J call TRBJ1-1, with 7 bases fitting TRBD1. V lost 4 bases, J lost 7 bases, and 3 bases stayed unmatched. The CDR3 length is 12 residues. The chain's CDR3 is CASSSGTVEAFF. The CDR3 coding sequence is TGTGCCAGCAGTTCTGGGACAGTTGAAGCTTTCTTT.

The DNA for the CDR3 is TGTGCCAGCAGCCAAGAGGACAGGGTGGAGAACACCATATATTTT. Translated: CASSQEDRVENTIYF. This sequence joins TRBV4-2 and TRBJ1-3, with 8 positions matching TRBD1. V lost 0 bases and J lost 7; bases outside the gene matches: 5. The CDR3 is 15 amino acids. The germline gives CDR1 LGHNA, CDR2 YNFKEQ.

J is TRBJ2-1 and V is TRBV4-3, with D perhaps TRBD2 (6 bases). CDR1 is LGHNA, CDR2 YSLEER, per germline. V was cut by 4 bases and J by 8 bases, with 21 bases left in between. This CDR3 has 16 amino acids. CDR3 loop: CASSRRTSSSGDEQFF. The CDR3 coding sequence is TGCGCCAGCAGCCGTCGAACTAGCTCCTCCGGGGATGAGCAGTTCTTC.

The chain joins TRBV10-3 to TRBJ1-1, with D perhaps matching TRBD1 (5 bases). Germline V gives CDR1 ENHRY, CDR2 SYGVKD. The length of the CDR3 is 13 residues. V gave up 8 bases and J gave up 0 bases, with 10 bases separating them. This chain's CDR3 is CAILQELNTEAFF. The DNA of the CDR3 is TGTGCCATCTTACAGGAGCTGAACACTGAAGCTTTCTTT.

V and J are TRBV7-9 and TRBJ1-6, with TRBD1 matching over 12 bases. The V gene end was trimmed by 5 bases and the J gene end by 4 bases; junction bases not matched to a gene: 9. CDR3 length: 18 amino acids. In germline, CDR1 is SEHNR, CDR2 FQNEAQ (reference sequence). In DNA form, the CDR3 reads TGTGCCAGCAGCGCCGCCCGGGACAGGGGGCAGTATAATTCACCCCTCCACTTT. It yields the protein CASSAARDRGQYNSPLHF.

Details on this clone: Other DNA sequences of this sample code for an identical CDR3. This chain connects TRBV7-2 to TRBJ1-2; tentative D call: TRBD1 (5 bases). Trimming cost V 3 bases and J 5 bases, with 7 bases left between them. This CDR3 region has 12 residues. In germline, CDR1 is SGHTA, CDR2 FQGNSA. CDR3 sequence (DNA): TGTGCCAGCAGCTTCACAGGTTATGGCTACACCTTC. It codes for CASSFTGYGYTF.

This clone was picked up one time. V is TRBV28 and J is TRBJ1-2, with D tentatively TRBD1 (5 bases). Between the trimmed V and J ends, which lost 2 bases and 0 bases, there was a span of 10 bases. Germline-derived CDR1 and CDR2 are MDHEN and SYDVKM. The CDR3 contains 15 residues. This CDR3 is CASSLAQATNYGYTF. CDR3 sequence (DNA): TGTGCCAGCAGTTTAGCACAGGCAACTAACTATGGCTACACCTTC.

The chain employs TRBV5-1 and TRBJ2-1, with 10 bases matching TRBD2. V shed 2 bases and J 1 base; nucleotides not matched to a gene: 12. Germline CDR1 SGHRS, CDR2 YFSETQ. CDR3 size: 19 residues. CDR3 loop: CASSFRRLAGKPSYNEQFF. CDR3 sequence (DNA): TGCGCCAGCAGCTTTCGGCGACTAGCGGGTAAACCATCCTACAATGAGCAGTTCTTC.

This chain uses TRBV18 with TRBJ2-1, with 11 bases fitting TRBD2. The CDR3 is 15 residues long. CDR1 is KGHSH, CDR2 LQKENI, per germline. J was trimmed by 4 bases and V by 6 bases; bases with no gene match: 5. In DNA form, the CDR3 reads TGTGCCAGCTCTCCCGGGACTAGCGGTTACAATGAGCAGTTCTTC. Translating it yields CASSPGTSGYNEQFF.

This clone is a singleton in its sample. In DNA, the CDR3 is TGTGCCAGCAGCACATCGACAGGGGGAGAGACTGAAGCTTTCTTT. Translating it yields CASSTSTGGETEAFF. The rearrangement joins TRBV4-2 to TRBJ1-1; 9 nucleotides match TRBD1. Germline values: CDR1 LGHNA, CDR2 YNFKEQ. The CDR3 contains 15 residues. Unmatched junction bases numbered 9, after V lost 5 bases and J lost 5 bases.

This chain connects TRBV28 to TRBJ1-5, with TRBD1 as a possible D gene (5 bases). The CDR3 has 15 amino acids. Trimming cost V 6 bases and J 2 bases, with 14 bases left between them. Germline V gene sequence: CDR1 MDHEN, CDR2 SYDVKM. This CDR3 reads CASRTKGAGNQPQHF. The CDR3, as DNA: TGTGCCAGCAGAACGAAAGGGGCGGGCAATCAGCCCCAGCATTTT.

The rearrangement uses TRBV6-6 and TRBJ2-2, with 12 bases lining up with TRBD2. CDR3 length equals 15 residues. Per the germline V gene, CDR1 is MNHNY and CDR2 is SVGAGI (reference sequence). V dropped 3 bases and J dropped 8; count of bases not matched to a gene: 4. The CDR3 DNA follows: TGTGCCAGCAGTTATGGGACTAGCGGGTCAGGGGAGCTGTTTTTT. It translates to CASSYGTSGSGELFF.

The genes are TRBV28 and TRBJ1-5; TRBD1 agrees at 7 bases. The junction had 5 bases not matched to a gene; V was cut back by 4 bases and J by 2 bases. The CDR3 runs to 15 residues. Germline V gene data show CDR1 as MDHEN and CDR2 as SYDVKM. CDR3 loop: CASSSAGGGNQPQHF. The CDR3, as DNA: TGTGCCAGCAGTTCAGCAGGGGGTGGCAATCAGCCCCAGCATTTT.

V and J are TRBV28 and TRBJ1-2, with D unresolved. Per germline, CDR1 MDHEN and CDR2 SYDVKM. V lost 4 bases and J lost 3, with 6 bases in between. The CDR3 totals 12 residues. CDR3 bases: TGTGCCAGCAGTTCGGAGGACTATGGCTACACCTTC. It specifies CASSSEDYGYTF.

The chain combines TRBV7-9 with TRBJ2-3, with D possibly being TRBD1 (7 bases). V was pared by 1 base and J by 6 bases, with 14 bases between. Germline CDR1 SEHNR, CDR2 FQNEAQ (reference sequence). The CDR3 contains 15 residues. The CDR3 sequence is CASSLDLTGRDTQYF. The CDR3 nucleotides read TGTGCCAGCAGCTTAGACCTGACAGGGAGGGATACGCAGTATTTT.

This chain joins TRBV25-1 and TRBJ2-7; D unresolved. The V and J ends lost 1 base and 2 bases respectively, with 12 bases between them. The CDR3 spans 15 residues. CDR1 MGHDK and CDR2 SYGVNS come from the germline V gene. In DNA, the CDR3 is TGTGCCAGCAGTGAATTGGCGGCTAATACCTACGAGCAGTACTTC. This translates into CASSELAANTYEQYF.

This clone has a single count. The chain is built from TRBV10-3 and TRBJ2-2; 8 bases are shared with TRBD1. The V gene end was trimmed by 6 bases and the J gene end by 2 bases; junction bases not matched to a gene: 2. The CDR3 has 14 amino acids. Germline V gene data show CDR1 as ENHRY and CDR2 as SYGVKD. This chain's CDR3 is CAIRTGGNTGELFF. The CDR3 DNA reads as TGTGCCATCAGAACAGGGGGAAACACCGGGGAGCTGTTTTTT.

The J gene is TRBJ2-7, the V gene TRBV11-2, with D perhaps TRBD2 (6 bases). V lost 0 bases to trimming and J lost 6 bases, with 18 bases between them. Germline V CDR1 and CDR2: SGHAT, FQNNGV. The CDR3 is made up of 16 amino acids. The CDR3 DNA reads TGTGCCAGCAGCTTAGAATACGGGACCCGGAGGGCCGAGCAGTACTTC. Translation: CASSLEYGTRRAEQYF.

This chain connects TRBV20-1 to TRBJ1-2; 9 positions agree with TRBD1. In germline, CDR1 is DFQATT, CDR2 SNEGSKA (reference sequence). There are 13 residues in the CDR3. J gave up 4 bases and V 3 bases, and 3 bases lay outside the gene matches. CDR3 nucleotides: TGCAGTGCTAGTCAGGGACAGGGCTATGGCTACACCTTC. It specifies CSASQGQGYGYTF.

This chain links TRBV3-1 (or the pseudogene TRBV3-2) with TRBJ1-1; no reliable D call. CDR3 length equals 14 residues. V lost 4 bases, J lost 1 base, and 10 bases lay in between. Germline V gene sequence: CDR1 LGHDT, CDR2 YNNKEL (reference sequence). The CDR3 loop reads CASSRSGGNTEAFF. The CDR3 nucleotides read TGTGCCAGCAGCCGCTCCGGAGGGAACACTGAAGCTTTCTTT.

The rearrangement joins TRBV29-1 to TRBJ2-3; 7 nucleotides align to TRBD2. The V gene end was trimmed by 6 bases and the J gene end by 3 bases; junction bases not matched to a gene: 9. The CDR3 extends over 14 amino acids. Germline CDR1 SQVTM, CDR2 ANQGSEA. DNA of the CDR3: TGCAGCGTGGAACGAGCGGGATCTACAGATACGCAGTATTTT. Encoded protein: CSVERAGSTDTQYF.

The rearrangement joins TRBV28 to TRBJ2-3; D perhaps matches TRBD1 (6 bases). Germline-derived CDR1 and CDR2 are MDHEN and SYDVKM. Trimming cost V 4 bases and J 4 bases, with 12 bases left between them. The CDR3 spans 14 residues. As DNA, the CDR3 is TGTGCCAGCAGTTCACAGGGTAACGCAGATACGCAGTATTTT. This gives the protein CASSSQGNADTQYF.

This clone has more than one count but fewer than ten. V is TRBV28 and J is TRBJ1-2; D perhaps matches TRBD1 (5 bases). V was trimmed by 5 bases and J by 11 bases, leaving 12 bases between them. The CDR3 covers 11 residues. The V gene's germline CDR1 is MDHEN and CDR2 SYDVKM. The CDR3 DNA reads as TGTGCCAGCAGTCCGGGGACTGAGTACACCTTC. It yields the protein CASSPGTEYTF.

This clone has a single count. The chain uses TRBV19 and TRBJ2-2; possibly TRBD1 for D (5 bases). V lost 11 bases, J lost 1 base, and 14 bases lay in between. The CDR3 consists of 14 residues. The germline CDR1 and CDR2 sequences are LNHDA and SQIVND (reference sequence). CDR3 in amino acids: CAVAAGRNTGELFF. The DNA of the CDR3 is TGTGCCGTTGCGGCAGGGCGGAACACCGGGGAGCTGTTTTTT.

The sample holds one count of this clone. V gene TRBV6-2 or TRBV6-3 combines with J gene TRBJ1-1; D may be TRBD1 (6 bases). This CDR3 comprises 16 residues. Germline V lookup: CDR1 MNHEY, CDR2 SVGEGT. V was cut by 0 bases and J by 0 bases, with 11 bases left in between. The CDR3 here is CASSYSGRGLNTEAFF. CDR3 sequence (DNA): TGTGCCAGCAGTTACTCCGGCAGGGGACTGAACACTGAAGCTTTCTTT.

This rearrangement joins TRBV18 to TRBJ1-2; 11 bases align to TRBD1. V gave up 3 bases and J gave up 7 bases; unmatched junction bases: 1. Germline V gives CDR1 KGHSH, CDR2 LQKENI. CDR3 length equals 13 residues. The DNA for the CDR3 is TGTGCCAGCTCACCCGGACAGGGGGCTGGCTACACCTTC. It yields the protein CASSPGQGAGYTF.

J is TRBJ2-3 and V is TRBV6-4, with 8 bases lining up with TRBD1. The CDR3 covers 18 residues. V was pared by 0 bases and J by 1 base, with 9 bases of the junction left unmatched. Germline assignment: CDR1 MRHNA and CDR2 SNTAGT. CDR3 bases: TGTGCCAGCAGTGACTCCCCAGGGGGCTGTATTGGCACAGATACGCAGTATTTT. Its protein is CASSDSPGGCIGTDTQYF.